One sample yielded the 24 T cell receptor beta chains listed below, sequenced in a study of blood T cell repertoires in COVID-19 (TCRdb year 2020). Library method: the immunoSEQ multiplex PCR assay. Imported from immuneACCESS, the table was reduced by TCRdb to in-frame sequences with V and J called. These copies leave out some clones; in studies compared against another copy, an unresolved V gene accounts for under half, and the cause of the remainder is not known. The table for this sample lists 200,000 or so clones; roughly 85% of them were counted only once. Of the sample, 10% to 12% is held by the ten largest clones. Sequencing was carried out using PBMCs or T cells enriched from blood (not recorded which). These receptors were collected from a man aged 25 to 40 who had recovered from COVID-19.

The chain is built from TRBV5-4 and TRBJ1-3; D gene unclear. The germline V gene encodes CDR1 SGHNT and CDR2 YYREEE (reference sequence). Trimming cost V 4 bases and J 2 bases, with 16 bases left between them. This CDR3 spans 16 amino acids. The CDR3 reads CASSPAGGGTGNTIYF. The CDR3 nucleotides read TGTGCCAGCAGCCCCGCCGGCGGAGGTACTGGAAACACCATATATTTT.

The rearrangement uses TRBV6-5 and TRBJ1-6, with 7 bases lining up with TRBD1. The CDR3 length is 15 residues. Germline V gene sequence: CDR1 MNHEY, CDR2 SVGAGI. J gave up 7 bases and V 4 bases, and 7 bases lay outside the gene matches. DNA of the CDR3: TGTGCCAGCAGTTCTAGGGACAGAAAGAATTCACCCCTCCACTTT. Translated: CASSSRDRKNSPLHF.

The chain recombines TRBV10-3 with TRBJ1-5; D perhaps matches TRBD1 (6 bases). V was shortened by 2 bases and J by 5 bases, with 10 bases between the two germline ends. CDR3 size: 14 residues. CDR1 is ENHRY and CDR2 is SYGVKD in the germline V gene. This CDR3 is CAISERSGDQPQHF. CDR3 bases: TGTGCCATCAGTGAGAGGTCAGGGGATCAGCCCCAGCATTTT.

The J gene is TRBJ1-6, the V gene TRBV7-3; D perhaps matches TRBD1 (6 bases). V lost 2 bases, J lost 6 bases, and 8 bases lay in between. Germline lookup yields CDR1 SGHTA and CDR2 FQGTGA. CDR3 length equals 14 residues. The DNA of the CDR3 is TGTGCCAGCAGCTTACAGGGGAGTAATTCACCCCTCCACTTT. It translates to CASSLQGSNSPLHF.

The rearrangement joins TRBV27 to TRBJ2-1, with 13 nucleotides matching TRBD2. CDR3 length equals 13 residues. With 6 bases clipped from V and 14 bases from J, the junction kept 7 bases outside the gene matches. Germline CDR1 is MNHEY and CDR2 is SMNVEV (reference sequence). The CDR3 sequence: CASRTGLAGLEFF. DNA for the CDR3: TGTGCCAGCAGAACGGGACTAGCGGGGTTGGAGTTCTTC.

The chain has TRBV27 and TRBJ1-1; 10 bases fit TRBD1. Germline V gene lookup returns CDR1 MNHEY and CDR2 SMNVEV (reference sequence). This CDR3 is built from 17 residues. V shed 6 bases and J 8 bases; nucleotides not matched to a gene: 18. The CDR3 sequence: CASSPLGSGQGRQEAFF. CDR3 DNA: TGTGCCAGCAGCCCCTTAGGGTCGGGACAGGGGAGGCAAGAAGCTTTCTTT.

Written as DNA, the CDR3 is TGTGCCAGCAGCCCAAGATCGGGGGATGGCTACACCTTC. It codes for CASSPRSGDGYTF. The J gene is TRBJ1-2, the V gene TRBV14, with TRBD1 as a possible D gene (5 bases). CDR1 and CDR2 (germline): SGHDN, FVKESK. Trimming took 4 bases from V and 6 from J, leaving 12 bases between them. The CDR3 length is 13 residues.

This rearrangement joins TRBV11-2 to TRBJ1-6, with D hard to call. The V and J ends lost 5 bases and 9 bases respectively, with 17 bases between them. This CDR3 has 15 residues. The V gene's germline CDR1 is SGHAT and CDR2 FQNNGV. The CDR3 DNA is TGTGCCAGCAGCCCTATCACGATCCGCGGTTCACCCCTCCACTTT. Encoded protein: CASSPITIRGSPLHF. Looking up the rest from reference TRBV11-2 and TRBJ1-6 gives the full variable domain: EAGVAQSPRYKIIEKRQSVAFWCNPISGHATLYWYQQILGQGPKLLIQFQNNGVVDDSQLPKDRFSAERLKGVDSTLKIQPAKLEDSAVYLCASSPITIRGSPLHFGNGTRLTVT.

This clone has a handful of counts. The CDR3 reads CASTHAYGGGSNQPQHF. CDR3 bases: TGTGCCAGCACCCACGCATACGGGGGGGGCAGCAATCAGCCCCAGCATTTT. The chain joins TRBV7-4 to TRBJ1-5, with D possibly being TRBD1 (6 bases). The CDR3 has 17 residues. Germline CDR1 is SGHVT and CDR2 is SQSDAQ. V lost 7 bases, J lost 1 base, and 20 bases lay in between.

V usage is TRBV27 and J usage is TRBJ2-1; possibly TRBD2 for D (6 bases). Germline CDR1 MNHEY, CDR2 SMNVEV (reference sequence). Trimming pared 1 base from V and 6 bases from J, leaving 19 bases between. There are 17 residues in the CDR3. The CDR3 coding sequence is TGTGCCAGCAGTTTATTCCCCCTAGCGCTTAAGGGCAATGAGCAGTTCTTC. It encodes CASSLFPLALKGNEQFF.

With respect to this clone: The germline gene is not matched at one end of the junction; a read error may be the cause. CDR3 loop: CARSGGGGGGETQYF. The CDR3 bases are TGTGCCCGCAGCGGCGGGGGGGGAGGCGGCGAGACCCAGTACTTC. V is TRBV9 and J is TRBJ2-5; 9 bases agree with TRBD2. Per the germline V gene, CDR1 is SGDLS and CDR2 is YYNGEE. The CDR3 is made up of 15 amino acids.

V and J are TRBV29-1 and TRBJ1-1; 7 bases are shared with TRBD1. CDR3 length equals 14 residues. V was clipped by 7 bases and J by 0 bases; unmatched bases: 8. Germline CDR1 is SQVTM and CDR2 is ANQGSEA. The chain's CDR3 is CSGAPQGLNTEAFF. The CDR3 DNA reads TGCAGCGGTGCCCCACAGGGGTTGAACACTGAAGCTTTCTTT.

This sequence joins TRBV5-1 and TRBJ2-1; weak D call: TRBD1 (6 bases). Trimming took off 2 bases at V and 6 bases at J, with 18 bases between the two ends. The CDR3 contains 16 residues. Per the germline V gene, CDR1 is SGHRS and CDR2 is YFSETQ. The CDR3 nucleotides are TGCGCCAGCAGCTTCTCAGAGCCGAAAGGGGGCAATGAGCAGTTCTTC. This gives the protein CASSFSEPKGGNEQFF.

V and J are TRBV27 and TRBJ2-7; 9 positions match TRBD1. Trimming took 5 bases from V and 5 from J; bases not matched to a gene: 7. Germline V gene lookup returns CDR1 MNHEY and CDR2 SMNVEV (reference sequence). The CDR3 extends over 14 amino acids. In DNA, the CDR3 is TGTGCCAGCAGTCCGCGGACAGGGGCGGACGAGCAGTACTTC. This gives the protein CASSPRTGADEQYF.

This clone appeared a single time. The genes are TRBV2 and TRBJ2-3, with 8 bases lining up with TRBD1. J was trimmed by 4 bases and V by 6 bases; bases with no gene match: 9. Germline V lookup: CDR1 SNHLY, CDR2 FYNNEI. This CDR3 region has 15 residues. CDR3: CASRDRESWADTQYF. The CDR3 DNA sequence: TGTGCCAGCAGGGACAGGGAGTCTTGGGCAGATACGCAGTATTTT. Filled out from reference TRBV2 and TRBJ2-3, the complete variable domain reads EPEVTQTPSHQVTQMGQEVILRCVPISNHLYFYWYRQILGQKVEFLVSFYNNEISEKSEIFDDQFSVERPDGSNFTLKIRSTKLEDSAMYFCASRDRESWADTQYFGPGTRLTVL.

This clone was counted between two and nine times. The CDR3 bases are TGTGCCAGCAGGGGCGGGGATCAGCCCCAGCATTTT. As protein: CASRGGDQPQHF. This sequence joins TRBV4-2 and TRBJ1-5; D ambiguous. Germline CDR1 reads LGHNA; CDR2 reads YNFKEQ. Deletions cut 6 bases from V and 5 bases from J, with 8 bases between. There are 12 residues in the CDR3.

This clone has just one count. V and J are TRBV19 and TRBJ1-4; 11 bases line up with TRBD1. The CDR3 runs to 15 residues. The V and J ends lost 6 bases and 10 bases, in that order; junction bases with no gene match: 10. The germline CDR1 and CDR2 sequences are LNHDA and SQIVND (reference sequence). CDR3 loop: CASSSWGDRGVKLFF. The CDR3 DNA reads TGTGCCAGTAGCTCCTGGGGGGACAGGGGGGTAAAACTGTTTTTT.

The rearrangement joins TRBV10-1 to TRBJ2-2; 9 nucleotides align to TRBD2. V shed 3 bases, J shed 7 bases, and the junction held 6 bases outside the gene matches. Germline CDR1 reads WNHNN; CDR2 reads SYGVQD (reference sequence). The CDR3 loop spans 15 amino acids. CDR3: CASSDASGTFGELFF. The CDR3 DNA reads TGCGCCAGCAGTGATGCTAGCGGGACTTTCGGGGAGCTGTTTTTT.

This clone appeared a single time. V gene TRBV5-1 combines with J gene TRBJ1-2, with TRBD1 identical over 7 bases. There are 17 residues in the CDR3. Germline V gene data show CDR1 as SGHRS and CDR2 as YFSETQ. V lost 0 bases, J lost 0 bases, and 8 bases stayed unmatched. The DNA for the CDR3 is TGCGCCAGCAGCTTGGCCTTAAGGGGGCTTGCTAACTATGGCTACACCTTC. Translating gives CASSLALRGLANYGYTF.

The chain couples TRBV9 to TRBJ1-6; D call uncertain. The CDR3 is 12 amino acids. Looked up from germline, CDR1 is SGDLS and CDR2 is YYNGEE. V was clipped by 2 bases and J by 9 bases, with 6 bases between them. CDR3 region: CASSVSGSPLHF. The CDR3 bases are TGTGCCAGCAGCGTTTCGGGTTCACCCCTCCACTTT.

The V and J genes are TRBV5-1 and TRBJ1-5; D might be TRBD1 (5 bases). CDR3 size: 15 residues. The germline V gene encodes CDR1 SGHRS and CDR2 YFSETQ. V lost 4 bases to trimming and J lost 7 bases, with 18 bases between them. CDR3 sequence: CASSEAGSGGQPQHF. For the CDR3, the DNA is TGCGCCAGCAGCGAAGCCGGTTCTGGGGGGCAGCCCCAGCATTTT.

This clone was seen once. The J gene is TRBJ1-1, the V gene TRBV6-4; D is undetermined. The germline V gene encodes CDR1 MRHNA and CDR2 SNTAGT. Trimming left V 3 bases short and J 0 bases short, with 8 bases between. The CDR3 covers 14 residues. CDR3 loop: CASSDGSMNTEAFF. The CDR3 bases are TGTGCCAGCAGTGATGGCAGTATGAACACTGAAGCTTTCTTT.

The chain couples TRBV27 to TRBJ2-1, with 10 bases aligning to TRBD1. The CDR3 is 15 residues long. V gave up 6 bases and J gave up 4 bases; unmatched junction bases: 6. CDR1 and CDR2 from the germline V gene are MNHEY and SMNVEV (reference sequence). CDR3: CASSAGTGEYNEQFF. CDR3 bases: TGTGCCAGCAGCGCTGGGACAGGGGAGTACAATGAGCAGTTCTTC.

CDR3 sequence (DNA): TGTGCCAGCAGTCTACCGGACAGGGTGGAGGGCTACACCTTC. It encodes CASSLPDRVEGYTF. This rearrangement joins TRBV28 to TRBJ1-2, with 8 bases that match TRBD1. The germline gives CDR1 MDHEN, CDR2 SYDVKM. V was pared by 5 bases and J by 8 bases, with 10 bases of the junction left unmatched. This CDR3 contains 14 residues.